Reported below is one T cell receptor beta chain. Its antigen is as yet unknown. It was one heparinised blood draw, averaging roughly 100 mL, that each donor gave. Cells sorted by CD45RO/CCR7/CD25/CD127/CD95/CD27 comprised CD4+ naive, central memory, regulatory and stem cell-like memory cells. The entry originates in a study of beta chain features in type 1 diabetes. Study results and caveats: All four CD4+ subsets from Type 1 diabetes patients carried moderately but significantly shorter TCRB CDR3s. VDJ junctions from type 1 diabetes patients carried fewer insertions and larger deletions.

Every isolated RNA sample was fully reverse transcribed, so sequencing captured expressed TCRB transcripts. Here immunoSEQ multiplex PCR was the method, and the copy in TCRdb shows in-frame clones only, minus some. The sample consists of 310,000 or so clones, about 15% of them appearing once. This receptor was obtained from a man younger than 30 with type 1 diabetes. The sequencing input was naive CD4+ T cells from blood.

The CDR3 region is CASSGDSTYEQYF. CDR3 coding DNA: TGTGCCAGTTCTGGGGACAGCACCTACGAGCAGTACTTC. This chain connects TRBV28 to TRBJ2-7, with 7 bases fitting TRBD1. The CDR3 loop spans 13 amino acids. Germline V CDR1 and CDR2: MDHEN, SYDVKM. The V segment lost 9 bases and the J segment 2 bases; nucleotides outside the gene matches: 7.